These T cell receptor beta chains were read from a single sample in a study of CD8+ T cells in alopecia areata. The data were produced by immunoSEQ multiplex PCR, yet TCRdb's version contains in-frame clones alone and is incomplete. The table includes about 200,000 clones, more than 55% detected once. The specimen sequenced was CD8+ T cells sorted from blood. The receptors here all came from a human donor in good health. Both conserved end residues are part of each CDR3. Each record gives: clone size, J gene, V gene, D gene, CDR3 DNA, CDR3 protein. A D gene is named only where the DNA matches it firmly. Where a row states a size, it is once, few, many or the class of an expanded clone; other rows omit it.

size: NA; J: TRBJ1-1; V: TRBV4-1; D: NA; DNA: TGCGCCAGCAGCCTTGGTAACACTGAAGCTTTCTTT; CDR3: CASSLGNTEAFF
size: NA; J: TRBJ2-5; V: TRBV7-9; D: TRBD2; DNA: TGTGCCAGCAGCTTACTAGCGGGGGGCTCAGAGACCCAGTACTTC; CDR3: CASSLLAGGSETQYF
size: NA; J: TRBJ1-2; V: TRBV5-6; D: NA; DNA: TGTGCCAGCAGCTTGGGGACTGACTATGGCTACACCTTC; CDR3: CASSLGTDYGYTF
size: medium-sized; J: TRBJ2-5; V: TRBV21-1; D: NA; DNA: TGTGCCAGCAGCAAAGACAGGGGAGAGACCCAGTACTTC; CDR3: CASSKDRGETQYF
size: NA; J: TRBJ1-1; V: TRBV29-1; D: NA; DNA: TGCAGCACAGAGGAGGGTTACACTGAAGCTTTCTTT; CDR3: CSTEEGYTEAFF
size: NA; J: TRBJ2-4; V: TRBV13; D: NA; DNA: TGTGCCAGCAGCCCCCCCCTACAGGGATCGACCAAAAACATTCAGTACTTC; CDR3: CASSPPLQGSTKNIQYF
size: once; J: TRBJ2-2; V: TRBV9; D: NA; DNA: TGTGCCAGCAGCGTAGATCTGCTCCTGAACACCGGGGAGCTGTTTTTT; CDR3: CASSVDLLLNTGELFF
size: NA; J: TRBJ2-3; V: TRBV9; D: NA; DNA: TGTGCCAGCAGCCCCAACGAGGTTAGGAAGTATTTT; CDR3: CASSPNEVRKYF
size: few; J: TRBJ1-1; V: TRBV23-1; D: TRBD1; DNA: TGCGCCAGGACAGGGAGAATGAACACTGAAGCTTTCTTT; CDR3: CARTGRMNTEAFF
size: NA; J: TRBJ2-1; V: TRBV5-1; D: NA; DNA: TGCGCCAGCAGCCCCGGACAGTACACCTACAATGAGCAGTTCTTC; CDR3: CASSPGQYTYNEQFF
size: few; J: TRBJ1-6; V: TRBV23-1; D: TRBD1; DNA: TGCGCCAGCAGTCAGTTTCCGGGACAGGGTACGACACCCCTCCACTTT; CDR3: CASSQFPGQGTTPLHF
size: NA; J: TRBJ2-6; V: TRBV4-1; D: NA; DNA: TGCGCCAGCAGCCAAGATCCAGCCTCTGGGGCCAACGTCCTGACTTTC; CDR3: CASSQDPASGANVLTF
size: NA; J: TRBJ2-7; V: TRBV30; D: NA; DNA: TGTGCCTGGTCCCAAGGGCCCCACTACGAGCAGTACTTC; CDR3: CAWSQGPHYEQYF
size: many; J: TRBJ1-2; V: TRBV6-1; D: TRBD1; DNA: TGTGCCAGCAGTACTCGGACAGGTTTGATAGAGGGCTACACCTTC; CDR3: CASSTRTGLIEGYTF
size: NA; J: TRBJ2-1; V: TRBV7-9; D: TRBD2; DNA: TGTGCCAGCAGCTTGGGTCTAGCGGATTACAATGAGCAGTTCTTC; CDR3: CASSLGLADYNEQFF
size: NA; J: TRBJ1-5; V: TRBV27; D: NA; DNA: TGTGCCAGCAGTTTCAAGGGGAGCAATCAGCCCCAGCATTTT; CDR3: CASSFKGSNQPQHF
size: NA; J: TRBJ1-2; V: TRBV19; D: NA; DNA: TGTGCCAGTAGTATAGTCTCCCGGGACAATTACGGCTACACCTTC; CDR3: CASSIVSRDNYGYTF
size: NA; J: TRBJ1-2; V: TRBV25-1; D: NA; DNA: TGTGCCAGCAGTGAATATGAGGAGGACTATGGCTACACCTTC; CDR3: CASSEYEEDYGYTF
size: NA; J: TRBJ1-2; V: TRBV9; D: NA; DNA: TGTGCCAGCAGCGCCACAGGAGCCGGGGATGGCTACACCTTC; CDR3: CASSATGAGDGYTF
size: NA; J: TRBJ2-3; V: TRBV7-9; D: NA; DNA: TGTGCCAGCAGTTGGGGATCAGATACGCAGTATTTT; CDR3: CASSWGSDTQYF
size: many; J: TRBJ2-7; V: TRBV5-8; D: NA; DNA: TGTGCCAGCAGCGTTCCACAGGCGAACGAGCAGTACTTC; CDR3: CASSVPQANEQYF
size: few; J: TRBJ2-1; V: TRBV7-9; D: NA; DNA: TGTGCCAGCAGCTTATATGTCGACAATGAGCAGTTCTTC; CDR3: CASSLYVDNEQFF
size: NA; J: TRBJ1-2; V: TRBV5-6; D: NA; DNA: TGTGCCAGCAGCTTCTCCGTCGAGGACTATGGCTACACCTTC; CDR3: CASSFSVEDYGYTF
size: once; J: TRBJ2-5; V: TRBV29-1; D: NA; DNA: TGCAGCGTTGACGGGAGCCAAGAGACCCAGTACTTC; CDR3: CSVDGSQETQYF
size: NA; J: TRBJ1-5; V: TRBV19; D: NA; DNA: TGTGCCACCGCGCAGTATGGGAATCAGCCCCAGCATTTT; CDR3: CATAQYGNQPQHF
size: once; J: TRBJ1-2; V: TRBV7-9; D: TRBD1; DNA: TGTGCCAGCAGCCCGGACAGGCTTACGAACTATGGCTACACCTTC; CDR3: CASSPDRLTNYGYTF
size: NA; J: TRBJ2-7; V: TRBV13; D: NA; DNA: TGTGCCAGCAGCTTTGGCAGGGAATACGAGCAGTACTTC; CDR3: CASSFGREYEQYF
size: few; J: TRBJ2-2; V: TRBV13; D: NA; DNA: TGTGCCAGCAGCCCTCTCGAAGGGGAGCTGTTTTTT; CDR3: CASSPLEGELFF
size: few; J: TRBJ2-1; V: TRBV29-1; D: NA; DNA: TGCAGCGTGGGTACTGTAGAGGAGGAGCAGTTCTTC; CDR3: CSVGTVEEEQFF
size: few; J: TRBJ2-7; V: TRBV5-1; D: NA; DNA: TGCGCCAGCAGCTTGGGAGGGCCGGACGAGCAGTACTTC; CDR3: CASSLGGPDEQYF
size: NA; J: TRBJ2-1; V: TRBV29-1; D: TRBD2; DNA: TGCAGCGTTCCCCTAGCGGGAGGCATCTACAATGAGCAGTTCTTC; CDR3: CSVPLAGGIYNEQFF
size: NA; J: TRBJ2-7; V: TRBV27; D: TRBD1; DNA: TGTGCCAGCAGGAAGGGACAGTCCTACGAGCAGTACTTC; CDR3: CASRKGQSYEQYF
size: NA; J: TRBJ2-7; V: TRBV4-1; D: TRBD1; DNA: TGCGCCAGCAGTCCGGGACAGCTCTACGAGCAGTACTTC; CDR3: CASSPGQLYEQYF
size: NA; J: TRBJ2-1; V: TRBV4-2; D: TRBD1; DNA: TGTGCCAGCAGCCTTCTAGGGGGCCATGAGCAGTTCTTC; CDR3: CASSLLGGHEQFF
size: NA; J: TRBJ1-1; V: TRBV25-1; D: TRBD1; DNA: TGTGCCAGCAGTGAAGAGGCAGGGGGCAACACTGAAGCTTTCTTT; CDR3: CASSEEAGGNTEAFF
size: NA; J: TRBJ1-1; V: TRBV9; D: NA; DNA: TGTGCCAGCAGCGCAGGACGGTCGAACACTGAAGCTTTCTTT; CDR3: CASSAGRSNTEAFF
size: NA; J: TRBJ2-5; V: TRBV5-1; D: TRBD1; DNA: TGCGCCAGCAGCTTGGGCCGGACAGGGGGAGAGACCCAGTACTTC; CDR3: CASSLGRTGGETQYF
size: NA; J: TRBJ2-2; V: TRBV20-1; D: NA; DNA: TGCAGTGCGATCCTAACCGGGGAGCTGTTTTTT; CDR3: CSAILTGELFF
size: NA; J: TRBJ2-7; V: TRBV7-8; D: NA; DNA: TGTGCCAGCAGCTTACCCCAAAAGGGTTCCCTATACGAGCAGTACTTC; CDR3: CASSLPQKGSLYEQYF
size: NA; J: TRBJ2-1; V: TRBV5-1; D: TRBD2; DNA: TGCGCCAGCAGCTTGGCGGGACTAGGGGGGAATGAGCAGTTCTTC; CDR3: CASSLAGLGGNEQFF
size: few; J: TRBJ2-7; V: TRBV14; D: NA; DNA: TGTGCCAGCGGCCCACATTTCCAGGTGAACTACGAGCAGTACTTC; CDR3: CASGPHFQVNYEQYF
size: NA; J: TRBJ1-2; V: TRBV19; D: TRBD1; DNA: TGTGCCACCAGGACAGGGGCAAATGATGGCTACACCTTC; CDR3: CATRTGANDGYTF
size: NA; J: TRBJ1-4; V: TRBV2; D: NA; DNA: TGTGCCAGCAGGGCGGCGGCAGCAACTAATGAAAAACTGTTTTTT; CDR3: CASRAAAATNEKLFF
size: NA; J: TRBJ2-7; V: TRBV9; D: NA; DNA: TGTGCCAGCACCCCGGGGCAGGGGAACTACGAGCAGTACTTC; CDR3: CASTPGQGNYEQYF
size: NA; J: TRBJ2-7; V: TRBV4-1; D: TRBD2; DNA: TGCGCCAGCAGCCAGGCGGGGGGCGATCGATACGAGCAGTACTTC; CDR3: CASSQAGGDRYEQYF